Included here is one T cell receptor (beta chain) sequence, with context. These data come from a study of OX40 agonist ivuxolimab in advanced cancers. The protocol was immunoSEQ multiplex PCR, while the TCRdb copy is restricted to in-frame clones and leaves out a portion. The table records roughly 62,000 clones, about 89% of them present only once. The V end was cut by 2 bases, the J end by 2 bases, with 7 bases between. The V gene's germline CDR1 is SGHTA and CDR2 FQGNSA. The CDR3 is 13 residues long. The rearrangement uses TRBV7-2 and TRBJ2-7; D is undetermined. The source was CD4+ or CD8+ T cells sorted from blood, collected in a trial of the OX40 agonist ivuxolimab. The source is an adult with an advanced solid tumor such as melanoma, head and neck, liver or kidney cancer. CDR3 amino acids: CASSLWRAYEQYF. Here the CDR3 DNA reads TGTGCCAGCAGCTTATGGCGTGCCTACGAGCAGTACTTC.